This entry describes one TCR beta chain. The antigen this receptor binds is unknown. No clone much larger than this one lies a single base away; base qualities are absent. The data belong to a study of blood T cell repertoires in COVID-19 (dated by TCRdb to 2018 to 2021). About the study as a whole: Collaborator samples came from the United States, Italy and Spain and covered acute and convalescent phases of COVID-19. The material from the prospective study consisted of cDNA or gDNA derived from T cells, B-cell-depleted T cells, or PBMCs. The dataset comprised deeply sampled blood TCRbeta repertoires from subjects exposed to, actively infected with, or recovered from COVID-19. The repertoires were released in a freely available public database intended as a resource for research on the immune response to SARS-CoV-2. Samples were obtained from the ongoing ImmuneRACE study (first 160 participants) and from roughly 1,300 subjects provided by 6 global collaborators. The sample metadata nearly always contained a de-identified subject ID, COVID-19 status, age in years and sex. Where HLA class I and class II types were available, the types were taken from metadata supplied by the sample provider, not from assay-based typing.

TCRbeta CDR3 regions were amplified from genomic DNA by means of the immunoSEQ Assay, a bias-controlled multiplex PCR. From the authors' description of their analysis: The number of nucleated cells in each sample was estimated from the amplification of reference gene primers within the assay. To quantify the absolute abundance of each unique TCRbeta CDR3 rearrangement, sequence reads were collapsed and filtered. For each sample, productive Simpson clonality was calculated by taking the square root of Simpson's diversity index across productive rearrangements. TCRdb provides this immuneACCESS table in a form limited to in-frame rearrangements. Some clones are lacking; in checked studies, under half of them reflect an unresolved V gene, and why the rest are absent is not known. V and J calls plus clone size are reproduced from that table; the DNA served to infer D and trimming. A total of about 140,000 clones appear in this sample, about 70% of them only once. The ten most abundant clones make up 13% of the sample.

The collaborating institutions used their own protocols to collect whole blood in K2EDTA tubes. For TCRbeta analysis, collaborators shipped samples as frozen whole blood, isolated PBMCs, or DNA extracted from either of those sample types. CDR1 and CDR2 are read off the germline V gene as KGHSH and LQKENI. V is cut by 2 bases and J by 3 bases, and the space between the germline ends is 9 bases. Inclusive of the bounding cysteine and phenylalanine, the CDR3 is 14 residues long. Only the CDR3 part of the read is kept: 42 bases, read in frame from the first base. The paper as a whole reports these results and caveats: The quantity of clinical and demographic metadata differed by source and by participant and was supplied without curation.

Rearrangement joined TRBV18 to TRBJ2-3; a tentative D match to TRBD2 spans 6 bases. The receptor comes from an elderly man with acute or convalescent COVID-19. The sequencing sample was made of peripheral blood. The nucleotide sequence reads as follows: TGTGCCAGCTCACCAGGGGGGTTAACAGATACGCAGTATTTT. This is translated as CASSPGGLTDTQYF.